A single sample is the source of the 7 T cell receptor beta chains below, sequenced in a study of blood T cell repertoires in COVID-19 (dated by TCRdb to about 2020). Libraries were built with the immunoSEQ multiplex PCR assay. TCRdb limited this immuneACCESS table to in-frame rearrangements with V and J called. A share of clones is missing; checked studies link under half to unresolved V genes, and the rest is unexplained. The table for this sample lists more than 110,000 clones; 75% to 85% of them were counted only once. The top ten constitute roughly 2.9% of the sample. The sequencing input was peripheral blood. The receptors shown here come from a man aged 50-59 years with acute or convalescent COVID-19.

V and J are TRBV6-5 and TRBJ2-7; 7 bases line up with TRBD1. The length of the CDR3 is 14 residues. After removal of 5 bases from V and 2 bases from J, the junction contained 6 bases not matched to a gene. From germline, CDR1 is MNHEY and CDR2 SVGAGI. CDR3 DNA: TGTGCCAGCAGTACTGACAGGGCCACCTACGAGCAGTACTTC. The encoded protein is CASSTDRATYEQYF.

The chain recombines TRBV21-1 with TRBJ2-5; TRBD2 reflects the table's D call only, with no check against the DNA. TRBV21-1 is deemed a pseudogene. The CDR3 runs to 15 residues. The CDR3, as DNA: TGTGCCAGCAGCAAAAACGGGAGGGAGCAAGAGACCCAGTACTTC. This encodes CASSKNGREQETQYF.

The chain recombines TRBV19 with TRBJ2-7; TRBD1 matches 7 bases. Germline V CDR1 and CDR2: LNHDA, SQIVND (reference sequence). V shed 5 bases and J 3 bases; nucleotides not matched to a gene: 10. This CDR3 is 15 amino acids long. The CDR3 is CASSPTGTANYEQYF. In DNA form, the CDR3 reads TGTGCCAGTAGTCCCACCGGGACAGCGAACTACGAGCAGTACTTC.

The chain uses TRBV5-1 and TRBJ1-1; D call uncertain. The CDR3 length is 15 residues. Germline CDR1 and CDR2: SGHRS and YFSETQ. Trimming stripped 4 bases from V and 1 base from J, with 14 bases between. The CDR3 spells CASSTLLPGNTEAFF. DNA for the CDR3: TGCGCCAGCAGCACCCTACTGCCGGGGAACACTGAAGCTTTCTTT.

V and J are TRBV7-9 and TRBJ1-1; tentatively, D is TRBD1 (6 bases). V lost 4 bases and J lost 5, with 14 bases in between. Germline lookup yields CDR1 SEHNR and CDR2 FQNEAQ (reference sequence). This CDR3 spans 14 amino acids. The DNA of the CDR3 is TGTGCCAGCAGCTCACGGACAGTTTATACTGAAGCTTTCTTT. This encodes CASSSRTVYTEAFF.

The rearrangement joins TRBV6-5 to TRBJ1-6; D may be TRBD1 (6 bases). The V end lost 3 bases, the J end lost 5 bases, and 14 bases lay between the germline ends. This CDR3 contains 16 residues. Germline V CDR1 and CDR2: MNHEY, SVGAGI. The CDR3 DNA is TGTGCCAGCAGTTATAATAGACAGGCAGATAATTCACCCCTCCACTTT. This codes for CASSYNRQADNSPLHF.

This chain uses TRBV7-8 with TRBJ1-4; D possibly corresponds to TRBD1 (6 bases). The germline gives CDR1 SGHVS, CDR2 FQNEAQ. Deletions cut 2 bases from V and 11 bases from J, with 18 bases between. The CDR3 has 15 residues. The CDR3 region is CASSLLKGLTGKLFF. As DNA, the CDR3 is TGTGCCAGCAGCTTACTAAAGGGGCTCACAGGGAAACTGTTTTTT.